The T cell receptor beta chain described here comes from a study of beta chain features in type 1 diabetes. A heparinised blood draw that averaged about 110 mL was obtained once from each donor. Purity (above 98%) was reached by all sorted populations. Study-wide findings and caveats: Naive, central memory and Treg TCRB repertoires seemed to resemble each other more closely in patients than they did in healthy donors.

A word on this clone: Its antigen is as yet unknown.

The isolated RNA, all of it, was reverse transcribed, so expressed TCRB transcripts were what got sequenced. The protocol was immunoSEQ multiplex PCR, while the TCRdb copy is restricted to in-frame clones and leaves out a portion. The table lists 110,000 to 150,000 clones, about a tenth of them singletons. J lost 7 bases, V lost 6 bases, and 4 bases had no gene match. The CDR3 has 13 amino acids. The germline V gene encodes CDR1 ENHRY and CDR2 SYGVKD. The sequence was obtained from a woman aged 40 to 50 in good health. Sequencing was done on a sample of central memory CD4+ T cells from blood. The chain uses TRBV10-3 and TRBJ2-2; 8 bases agree with TRBD1. The chain's CDR3 is CAIRDRDIGELFF. The DNA for the CDR3 is TGTGCCATCAGGGACAGGGATATCGGGGAGCTGTTTTTT.